This entry lists 10 T cell receptor beta chains sequenced from one sample in a study of vaccination and CD4 T cells after COVID-19. Treatment here: roughly ten-day PBMC culture with coronavirus spike peptide pools or control peptides (ViraFEST assay). Their antigens are not known. The Oncomine TCR Beta short-read assay sequenced DNA from cultured CD4+ T cells. MiXCR was run by TCRdb on the PCR reads, yielding one entry per CDR3 protein. The sample yields under 20,000 distinct CDR3 sequences, about two fifths seen once. Input material: cultured CD4+ T cells from blood. The receptors come from a human donor with COVID-19.

The chain joins TRBV10-3 to TRBJ1-3, with 7 bases fitting TRBD1. The ends lost 10 bases at V and 3 bases at J; junction bases unmatched: 12. The CDR3 totals 15 residues. Germline lookup yields CDR1 ENHRY and CDR2 SYGVKD. The CDR3 region has the DNA TGTGCCACTCGAGGGGGCAGGGAGGATGGAAACACCATATATTTT. Translation: CATRGGREDGNTIYF.

The chain is built from TRBV20-1 and TRBJ2-2; 8 bases align to TRBD2. Trimming cost V 3 bases and J 4 bases; bases outside gene matches: 10. This CDR3 has 16 amino acids. The V gene's germline CDR1 is DFQATT and CDR2 SNEGSKA (reference sequence). The CDR3 is CSARAGGAPATGELFF. As DNA, the CDR3 is TGCAGTGCTAGGGCCGGGGGGGCCCCCGCCACCGGGGAGCTGTTTTTT.

The rearrangement joins TRBV2 to TRBJ2-1; perhaps D is TRBD1 or TRBD2 (7 bases each). Germline values: CDR1 SNHLY, CDR2 FYNNEI. With 6 bases removed from V and 0 bases from J, the gap between germline ends came to 33 bases. The CDR3 covers 22 residues. DNA for the CDR3: TGTGCCAGCAGAGCGGGACAGAGCGAGACAAGTCGTGGGGGCTTCTCCTACAATGAGCAGTTCTTC. Translating gives CASRAGQSETSRGGFSYNEQFF.

This clonotype was picked up a small number of times. V usage is TRBV6-2 or TRBV6-3 and J usage is TRBJ2-5; tentatively, D is TRBD1 (5 bases). V lost 6 bases and J lost 4, with 15 bases in between. The CDR3 length is 14 residues. Germline CDR1 MNHEY, CDR2 SVGEGT. DNA for the CDR3: TGTGCCAGCAGGGGGCTCAGCTTGCGAGAGACCCAGTACTTC. Amino acids: CASRGLSLRETQYF.

This clonotype has a handful of counts. This chain connects TRBV6-4 to TRBJ1-2; D is ambiguous. The CDR3 runs 14 residues. The germline V gene has CDR1 MRHNA and CDR2 SNTAGT. V gave up 2 bases and J gave up 3 bases, with 10 bases separating them. The CDR3 here is CASSDPGAHYGYTF. DNA for the CDR3: TGTGCCAGCAGTGACCCAGGTGCACACTATGGCTACACCTTC.

V and J are TRBV19 and TRBJ2-3; 8 bases are a match to TRBD1. The CDR3 length is 15 residues. The ends lost 5 bases at V and 6 bases at J; junction bases unmatched: 10. The germline gives CDR1 LNHDA, CDR2 SQIVND (reference sequence). The CDR3 coding sequence is TGTGCCAGTAGTCAGACGCAGGGGGCGATGGATACGCAGTATTTT. Its translation: CASSQTQGAMDTQYF.

This clonotype was detected only a few times. The rearrangement joins TRBV2 to TRBJ2-7; 7 nucleotides agree with TRBD2. CDR3 size: 16 residues. In germline, CDR1 is SNHLY, CDR2 FYNNEI. The junction had 13 bases not matched to a gene; V was cut back by 5 bases and J by 3 bases. The CDR3 region has the DNA TGTGCCAGCAGTCGGGGGACTACCTTAGGGCTCTACGAGCAGTACTTC. Residues: CASSRGTTLGLYEQYF.

The rearrangement links TRBV12-5 to TRBJ1-2, with a weak D call TRBD1 (6 bases). Germline V gene lookup returns CDR1 LGHNT and CDR2 FRNRAP. Trimming removed 1 base from V and 3 bases from J, with 15 bases in between. CDR3 length: 16 amino acids. The CDR3 reads CASGLEPPGADYGYTF. As DNA, the CDR3 is TGTGCTAGTGGTTTGGAACCCCCAGGGGCTGACTATGGCTACACCTTC.

This clonotype was found a few times. The V call is TRBV20-1, the J call TRBJ1-5; 8 bases are a match to TRBD1. Germline CDR1 DFQATT, CDR2 SNEGSKA (reference sequence). V lost 3 bases, J lost 3 bases, and 4 bases stayed unmatched. CDR3 length: 14 residues. Here the CDR3 DNA reads TGCAGTGCTAGTTTACAGGGGGACAATCAGCCCCAGCATTTT. Residues: CSASLQGDNQPQHF.

The sample holds one count of this clonotype. This sequence joins TRBV28 and TRBJ2-7; D is perhaps TRBD1 (5 bases). The CDR3 consists of 14 residues. Germline V gene data show CDR1 as MDHEN and CDR2 as SYDVKM. The V and J ends lost 6 bases and 0 bases respectively, with 12 bases between them. The CDR3: CASRQRQSSYEQYF. The CDR3, as DNA: TGTGCCAGCAGGCAACGACAGAGCTCCTACGAGCAGTACTTC.